This paragraph reports one TCR beta chain. The antigen remains undetermined. This sample was taken from a study of STAT5B mutations in CD4+ large granular lymphocyte leukemia. Regarding the study as a whole: Patient CD4-sorted repertoires stayed more clonal than healthy ones after leukemic-clone removal. No patients shared main leukemic clonotypes, though around 27% appeared at low frequency elsewhere. Top patient clones used TRBV06 genes more often: 8/27 versus 2/35 in controls.

The CDR3 extends over 13 amino acids. V dropped 3 bases and J dropped 8 bases, with 10 bases sitting between them. Germline assignment: CDR1 LGHNA and CDR2 YSLEER. Sequenced by immunoSEQ multiplex PCR; TCRdb stores in-frame clones only, minus some. The sample shows roughly 34,000 clones, just over 75% of them seen only once. The chain joins TRBV4-3 to TRBJ2-2, with D possibly TRBD1 on 6 matching bases. This receptor was taken from a human donor in good health. Sequenced material: CD4+ T cells from blood buffy coats. CDR3 DNA sequence: TGCGCCAGCAGCCACAGGGGCGTGGGGGAGCTGTTTTTT. Protein: CASSHRGVGELFF.